Listed here are 29 T cell receptor beta chains from one sample, sequenced in a study of technical replicates of blood from a few donors. Clones were sequenced by immunoSEQ multiplex PCR, and TCRdb holds only the in-frame ones, with some missing. The sample holds about 57,000 clones, around 84% seen once. Sequenced sample: PBMCs. The receptor set was obtained from a human donor in good health. Some clones in this sample may be carry-over from other donors' samples.

This clone was observed once. V is TRBV6-1 and J is TRBJ1-6; D remains unclear. V lost 6 bases and J lost 4, with 10 bases in between. From germline, CDR1 is MNHNS and CDR2 SASEGT. The CDR3 sequence is 14 residues long. CDR3 in DNA: TGTGCCAGCAGCTACGAAGAATATAATTCACCCCTCCACTTT. It yields the protein CASSYEEYNSPLHF.

The chain carries TRBV10-3 and TRBJ1-1; 10 positions agree with TRBD1. Germline CDR1 ENHRY, CDR2 SYGVKD. V gave up 10 bases and J gave up 0 bases; unmatched junction bases: 11. CDR3 size: 16 residues. The CDR3 nucleotides are TGTGCCACCAGAAAAGAGGGACAGGGGATGAACACTGAAGCTTTCTTT. Amino acids: CATRKEGQGMNTEAFF.

The V call is TRBV4-1, the J call TRBJ2-7, with TRBD1 matching 9 bases. The germline gives CDR1 MGHRA, CDR2 YSYEKL. V was pared by 2 bases and J by 7 bases, with 12 bases of the junction left unmatched. The CDR3 totals 16 residues. CDR3 nucleotides: TGCGCCAGCAGCCAACCACGGGGACAGGGATTGAGGGAGCAGTACTTC. Amino acids: CASSQPRGQGLREQYF.

The chain combines TRBV25-1 with TRBJ2-1; the D gene is possibly TRBD2 (6 bases). The CDR3 spans 15 residues. V was pared by 5 bases and J by 4 bases, with 15 bases between. Germline CDR1 MGHDK, CDR2 SYGVNS. CDR3 in amino acids: CASSTSHGIYNEQFF. CDR3 nucleotides: TGTGCCAGCAGTACTAGCCACGGGATTTACAATGAGCAGTTCTTC.

The V and J genes are TRBV21-1 and TRBJ2-3; the table names TRBD2, a call not compared with the DNA. TRBV21-1 is marked as a pseudogene. The CDR3 runs to 23 residues. The CDR3, as DNA: TGTGCCAGCAGCAACCTCTTAATTCCGGGACTAGCGGGGCTTCCCTCTAGCACAGATACGCAGTATTTT. Translated: CASSNLLIPGLAGLPSSTDTQYF.

J is TRBJ1-5 and V is TRBV7-9, with D unresolved. The germline V gene encodes CDR1 SEHNR and CDR2 FQNEAQ (reference sequence). The length of the CDR3 is 13 residues. V lost 4 bases to trimming and J lost 2 bases, with 6 bases between them. The DNA for the CDR3 is TGTGCCAGCAGCTCTCAGGGCAATCAGCCCCAGCATTTT. The encoded protein is CASSSQGNQPQHF.

The gene calls are TRBV12-5 and TRBJ1-4; D is possibly TRBD1 (5 bases). The CDR3 has 17 residues. Germline lookup yields CDR1 LGHNT and CDR2 FRNRAP. V was pared by 0 bases and J by 5 bases, with 16 bases between. The CDR3 DNA reads TGTGCTAGTGGTTTGGTCATTGCGGGACGGTGGAATGAAAAACTGTTTTTT. It is translated as CASGLVIAGRWNEKLFF.

The genes are TRBV5-1 and TRBJ1-4; TRBD1 might be the D (5 bases). Trimming pared 4 bases from V and 3 bases from J, leaving 19 bases between. This CDR3 spans 17 amino acids. Germline CDR1 reads SGHRS; CDR2 reads YFSETQ. The CDR3 here is CASSPEGQGSSNEKLFF. The CDR3 DNA reads as TGCGCCAGCAGCCCGGAGGGGCAGGGCTCATCTAATGAAAAACTGTTTTTT.

V gene TRBV11-3 combines with J gene TRBJ2-3; 10 bases map to TRBD1. The CDR3 consists of 15 residues. Germline CDR1 SGHNT, CDR2 YENEEA. V trimming: 5 bases; J trimming: 1 base; junction bases outside the gene matches: 3. CDR3 sequence reads: CASSPGTGGTDTQYF. Here the CDR3 DNA reads TGTGCCAGCAGCCCGGGGACAGGGGGCACAGATACGCAGTATTTT. Variable domain in full (rest from reference TRBV11-3 and TRBJ2-3): EAGVVQSPRYKIIEKKQPVAFWCNPISGHNTLYWYLQNLGQGPELLIRYENEEAVDDSQLPKDRFSAERLKGVDSTLKIQPAELGDSAVYLCASSPGTGGTDTQYFGPGTRLTVL.

This clone was observed a handful of times. The chain recombines TRBV5-4 with TRBJ2-7; D perhaps matches TRBD2 (5 bases). The CDR3 covers 15 residues. V was shortened by 1 base and J by 5 bases, with 16 bases between the two germline ends. Germline CDR1 and CDR2: SGHNT and YYREEE (reference sequence). Here the CDR3 reads CASSLRSGLRNEQYF. The CDR3 DNA follows: TGTGCCAGCAGCTTGAGGTCGGGGTTAAGGAACGAGCAGTACTTC.

This sequence joins TRBV14 and TRBJ2-7, with D perhaps matching TRBD2 (7 bases). Germline V CDR1 and CDR2: SGHDN, FVKESK. V lost 5 bases, J lost 7 bases, and 18 bases lay in between. This CDR3 spans 14 amino acids. The CDR3 here is CASSGGGGRREQYF. Written as DNA, the CDR3 is TGTGCCAGCAGCGGCGGCGGGGGCCGGCGGGAGCAGTACTTC.

The CDR3, as DNA: TGTGCCAGCAGTTTCGGGACTAGCGAATACGAGCAGTACTTC. Its protein product is CASSFGTSEYEQYF. V and J are TRBV6-6 and TRBJ2-7, with 10 bases matching TRBD2. CDR3 length: 14 amino acids. CDR1 is MNHNY and CDR2 is SVGAGI in the germline V gene (reference sequence). V was clipped by 4 bases and J by 4 bases; unmatched bases: 4.

V usage is TRBV7-3 and J usage is TRBJ2-7; tentative D call: TRBD1 (5 bases). This CDR3 is 13 amino acids long. Between the trimmed V and J ends, which lost 3 bases and 4 bases, there was a span of 10 bases. CDR1 and CDR2 from the germline V gene are SGHTA and FQGTGA. The CDR3 coding sequence is TGTGCCAGCAGCTTCCAGGGTGGTTACGAGCAGTACTTC. Translating it yields CASSFQGGYEQYF.

V is TRBV5-4 and J is TRBJ1-4, with 9 bases matching TRBD1. CDR1 and CDR2 (germline): SGHNT, YYREEE (reference sequence). CDR3 length: 15 amino acids. V gave up 3 bases and J gave up 5 bases; unmatched junction bases: 5. CDR3 region: CASSSPGQGNEKLFF. In DNA, the CDR3 is TGTGCCAGCAGCTCGCCGGGACAGGGAAATGAAAAACTGTTTTTT.

On this clone itself: Other nucleotide sequences from this sample produce the same CDR3. V gene TRBV6-5 combines with J gene TRBJ1-6; 10 nucleotides align to TRBD1. The CDR3 length is 14 residues. V was pared by 2 bases and J by 10 bases, with 2 bases of the junction left unmatched. CDR1 and CDR2 (germline): MNHEY, SVGAGI. The CDR3 here is CASSYGDRGSPLHF. For the CDR3, the DNA is TGTGCCAGCAGTTACGGGGACAGGGGATCACCCCTCCACTTT.

This sequence joins TRBV4-3 and TRBJ2-3, with 13 bases identical to TRBD2. CDR3 size: 16 residues. Germline V lookup: CDR1 LGHNA, CDR2 YSLEER. The ends lost 2 bases at V and 6 bases at J; junction bases unmatched: 5. Here the CDR3 reads CASSQSTSGGMDTQYF. The CDR3 nucleotides are TGCGCCAGCAGCCAATCGACTAGCGGGGGGATGGATACGCAGTATTTT.

This chain connects TRBV4-2 to TRBJ1-5; D remains unclear. The germline V gene has CDR1 LGHNA and CDR2 YNFKEQ. The CDR3 length is 18 residues. Trimming took 0 bases from V and 0 from J, leaving 15 bases between them. As DNA, the CDR3 is TGTGCCAGCAGCCAAGATTCAGGCAGACATAATAGCAATCAGCCCCAGCATTTT. It specifies CASSQDSGRHNSNQPQHF.

This chain links TRBV7-8 with TRBJ2-5; 12 bases are shared with TRBD1. Germline values: CDR1 SGHVS, CDR2 FQNEAQ. CDR3 length: 15 amino acids. The J segment lost 5 bases and the V segment lost 5 bases, leaving 6 bases of the junction unmatched. CDR3: CASSRRDRGLETQYF. Here the CDR3 DNA reads TGTGCCAGCAGCAGAAGGGACAGGGGGCTGGAGACCCAGTACTTC.

This sequence joins TRBV5-1 and TRBJ2-7, with 7 bases matching TRBD2. Germline V gene sequence: CDR1 SGHRS, CDR2 YFSETQ. After removal of 2 bases from V and 4 bases from J, the junction contained 6 bases not matched to a gene. The CDR3 has 14 amino acids. The CDR3 loop is CASSFSAGVYEQYF. DNA of the CDR3: TGCGCCAGCAGCTTTTCCGCGGGGGTATACGAGCAGTACTTC.

The chain joins TRBV30 to TRBJ1-1; weak D call: TRBD1 (5 bases). Germline lookup yields CDR1 GTSNPN and CDR2 SVGIG (reference sequence). The CDR3 is 13 residues long. The ends were cut back, 2 bases at V and 7 bases at J, with 14 bases in the middle. CDR3 DNA sequence: TGTGCCTGGAGTATGGGCGGGACTTATGAAGCTTTCTTT. Residues: CAWSMGGTYEAFF.

This chain connects TRBV30 to TRBJ2-5, with 7 bases aligning to TRBD1. The J call may be mistaken, given a closer DNA end match to TRBJ2-7. The CDR3 is 13 amino acids. CDR1 is GTSNPN and CDR2 is SVGIG in the germline V gene (reference sequence). CDR3 loop: CAWETGHSYEQYF. DNA of the CDR3: TGTGCCTGGGAGACAGGGCACTCCTACGAGCAGTACTTC.

The chain joins TRBV7-3 to TRBJ1-6, with 11 bases lining up with TRBD1. Germline CDR1 SGHTA, CDR2 FQGTGA. Germline trimming cut 5 bases from V and 8 bases from J; bases unmatched to any gene: 5. This CDR3 contains 15 residues. DNA for the CDR3: TGTGCCAGCAGCCCTGGACAGGGGGCTTATTCACCCCTCCACTTT. Encoded protein: CASSPGQGAYSPLHF.

This sequence joins TRBV6-1 and TRBJ2-7, with D tentatively TRBD1 (6 bases). The CDR3 is made up of 12 amino acids. The germline V gene encodes CDR1 MNHNS and CDR2 SASEGT. Trimming pared 8 bases from V and 6 bases from J, leaving 14 bases between. This CDR3 reads CASRTAALEQYF. Here the CDR3 DNA reads TGTGCCAGCCGGACAGCCGCCCTCGAGCAGTACTTC.

The chain uses TRBV11-1 and TRBJ2-7; 8 positions agree with TRBD1. Germline lookup yields CDR1 SGHAT and CDR2 FQDESV (reference sequence). Unmatched junction bases numbered 12, after V lost 6 bases and J lost 2 bases. This CDR3 region has 16 residues. The chain's CDR3 is CASRYSPGTGTYEQYF. DNA for the CDR3: TGTGCCAGCAGATATTCTCCCGGGACAGGAACCTACGAGCAGTACTTC. Filled out from reference TRBV11-1 and TRBJ2-7, the complete variable domain reads EAEVAQSPRYKITEKSQAVAFWCDPISGHATLYWYRQILGQGPELLVQFQDESVVDDSQLPKDRFSAERLKGVDSTLKIQPAELGDSAMYLCASRYSPGTGTYEQYFGPGTRLTVT.

The chain recombines TRBV15 with TRBJ2-7, with 7 bases fitting TRBD1. The V and J ends lost 1 base and 4 bases, in that order; junction bases with no gene match: 4. Germline values: CDR1 LNHNV, CDR2 YYDKDF (reference sequence). This CDR3 contains 14 residues. The CDR3 sequence: CATSRVDRVYEQYF. The CDR3 coding sequence is TGTGCCACCAGCAGAGTCGACAGGGTTTACGAGCAGTACTTC.

V is TRBV11-2 and J is TRBJ2-5, with 7 bases aligning to TRBD2. Germline V CDR1 and CDR2: SGHAT, FQNNGV. The V gene end was trimmed by 3 bases and the J gene end by 4 bases; junction bases not matched to a gene: 8. The CDR3 extends over 15 amino acids. The CDR3 loop is CASSFPRLAGETQYF. DNA of the CDR3: TGTGCCAGCAGCTTTCCCCGACTAGCAGGAGAGACCCAGTACTTC. Variable domain in full (rest from reference TRBV11-2 and TRBJ2-5): EAGVAQSPRYKIIEKRQSVAFWCNPISGHATLYWYQQILGQGPKLLIQFQNNGVVDDSQLPKDRFSAERLKGVDSTLKIQPAKLEDSAVYLCASSFPRLAGETQYFGPGTRLLVL.

This clone was detected a few times. The genes are TRBV4-3 and TRBJ2-1; 8 bases are a match to TRBD2. CDR3 length: 16 amino acids. V trimming: 0 bases; J trimming: 4 bases; junction bases outside the gene matches: 5. Per the germline V gene, CDR1 is LGHNA and CDR2 is YSLEER. In DNA, the CDR3 is TGCGCCAGCAGCCAAGAGACGGCGGGAGGTTACAATGAGCAGTTCTTC. Amino acid sequence: CASSQETAGGYNEQFF.

A single count supports this clone. The CDR3 protein is CASSLPGGRRADTQYF. The CDR3, as DNA: TGTGCCAGCAGCTTGCCCGGGGGGCGACGGGCAGATACGCAGTATTTT. This chain links TRBV5-6 with TRBJ2-3; D might be TRBD2 (7 bases). The CDR3 loop spans 16 amino acids. Germline CDR1 is SGHDT and CDR2 is YYEEEE. Deletions cut 1 base from V and 4 bases from J, with 16 bases between.

This clone was seen a single time. This chain connects TRBV5-4 to TRBJ2-5; perhaps TRBD2 as D (5 bases). CDR3 length equals 15 residues. Germline V CDR1 and CDR2: SGHNT, YYREEE (reference sequence). V gave up 3 bases and J gave up 7 bases, with 19 bases separating them. The CDR3, as DNA: TGTGCCAGCAGCTCGGGCCGGGGTGTCACGGGGACCCAGTACTTC. Translating gives CASSSGRGVTGTQYF.